This T cell receptor (beta chain) was observed in a study of T cell repertoires in cytomegalovirus infection. Study-level results: In two of eight donors, the top clonotype was HLA-C-restricted CMV-specific.

In regard to this clonotype: Its antigen is unknown.

The germline V gene has CDR1 SGHTA and CDR2 FQGNSA. Trimming pared 2 bases from V and 3 bases from J, leaving 8 bases between. The CDR3 loop spans 14 amino acids. TCRdb reanalysed the reads using MiXCR and keeps one entry per CDR3 protein. Of about 160,000 distinct CDR3 sequences listed, about 22% were seen once; the top ten hold roughly 25%. The chain combines TRBV7-2 with TRBJ1-5, with D hard to call. This clonotype was obtained from a human donor in good health (CMV status not recorded). Some clones in this sample may be carry-over from other donors' samples. Sequenced material: CD8+ T cells from cultured PBMCs, taken from culture after CMV antigen stimulation. CDR3 residues: CASSLIGVNQPQHF. Written as DNA, the CDR3 is TGTGCCAGCAGCTTAATCGGGGTCAATCAGCCCCAGCATTTT.